The T cell receptor beta chain under discussion was sequenced for a study of blood T cells in healthy people across ages. Next came a second PCR, run for roughly 6 to 11 cycles, which used a sample-barcoded 5' primer along with a J-beta primer mix. TCRdb processed the 5' RACE reads anew with MiXCR; each CDR3 protein has one entry. The table lists about a million distinct CDR3 sequences, roughly two fifths of them singletons, with under 15% in the top ten. The CDR3 runs 15 residues. Germline V gives CDR1 MNHNY, CDR2 SVGAGI (reference sequence). On this clonotype itself: A read error may account for a junction end that differs from germline.

The sequence derives from a man between 18 and 29 years old in good health. Material: blood. The rearrangement links TRBV6-6 to TRBJ1-5; possibly TRBD1 for D (6 bases). CDR3 nucleotides: TGTGTCAGCAGCCGATCCGGGACATTGGCTCAGCCCCAGCATTTT. It yields the protein CVSSRSGTLAQPQHF.